What follows are 12 T cell receptor beta chains derived from one specimen sequenced in a study of post-analysis software for immune sequencing data. Built from TCR beta cDNA, the libraries had unique molecular identifiers in them. One entry per CDR3 protein, called by TCRdb with MiXCR from the PCR reads. The sample includes approximately 690,000 distinct CDR3 sequences, over 45% of them seen just once. Study-wide points: When patients were compared with controls, about five TRBV segments were more frequent, TRBV5-6, TRBV5-1 and TRBV20-1 among them.

These receptors have no known antigen. The sequenced material came from blood. These receptors all come from a girl aged 2 to 10 with multiple sclerosis.

This clonotype occurred a few times. The chain links TRBV12-3 or TRBV12-4 to TRBJ2-1, with TRBD2 identical over 8 bases. J lost 6 bases, V lost 2 bases, and 6 bases had no gene match. CDR3 length equals 15 residues. The CDR3: CASSLFSGVLNEQFF. CDR3 bases: TGTGCCAGCAGTTTATTTAGCGGGGTACTCAATGAGCAGTTCTTC.

This clonotype was seen only once. This rearrangement joins TRBV12-1 to TRBJ2-7; no DNA check was done on the table's D call, TRBD1. TRBV12-1 is deemed a pseudogene. CDR3 length: 15 residues. In DNA, the CDR3 is TGTGCCAGCAGCTTTGAATCCGGGAAGGACGGGGAGCAGTACTTC. This sequence encodes CASSFESGKDGEQYF.

This sequence joins TRBV27 and TRBJ1-2; 7 bases fit TRBD1. From germline, CDR1 is MNHEY and CDR2 SMNVEV (reference sequence). J gave up 6 bases and V 6 bases, and 13 bases lay outside the gene matches. CDR3 size: 15 residues. The CDR3 DNA reads as TGTGCCAGCAGGAGACAGGGCGAGGGCCCTCATGGCTACACCTTC. It is translated as CASRRQGEGPHGYTF.

V and J are TRBV5-1 and TRBJ2-7, with D tentatively TRBD1 (6 bases). This CDR3 region has 16 residues. The V and J ends lost 1 base and 3 bases respectively, with 17 bases between them. Looked up from germline, CDR1 is SGHRS and CDR2 is YFSETQ. In DNA, the CDR3 is TGCGCCAGCAGCTTGATTGCACAGGGAGCAGGCTACGAGCAGTACTTC. Translating it yields CASSLIAQGAGYEQYF.

In its sample, this clonotype was seen a few times. V and J are TRBV12-5 and TRBJ2-1; D is perhaps TRBD1 (6 bases). The V end lost 6 bases, the J end lost 7 bases, and 13 bases lay between the germline ends. The CDR3 sequence is 13 residues long. Germline V gene sequence: CDR1 LGHNT, CDR2 FRNRAP. The CDR3 region has the DNA TGTGCTAGTGGCCAATACAGGGCTAATGAGCAGTTCTTC. Translation: CASGQYRANEQFF. Based on the CDR3 plus reference TRBV12-5 and TRBJ2-1, the full variable domain is DARVTQTPRHKVTEMGQEVTMRCQPILGHNTVFWYRQTMMQGLELLAYFRNRAPLDDSGMPKDRFSAEMPDATLATLKIQPSEPRDSAVYFCASGQYRANEQFFGPGTRLTVL.

This chain uses TRBV3-1 with TRBJ2-7, with a possible D match to TRBD2 (5 bases). Trimming took off 4 bases at V and 3 bases at J, with 10 bases between the two ends. CDR1 is LGHDT and CDR2 is YNNKEL in the germline V gene (reference sequence). The length of the CDR3 is 13 residues. The CDR3, as DNA: TGTGCCAGCAGCCCCGATACTAGCTACGAGCAGTACTTC. It encodes CASSPDTSYEQYF.

Concerning this clonotype: One end of the junction varies from germline; a read error may be responsible. The J gene is TRBJ1-2, the V gene TRBV12-3 or TRBV12-4; maybe TRBD1 (6 bases). The CDR3 consists of 14 residues. The chain's CDR3 is CASSLTRGLWGCTF. DNA of the CDR3: TGTGCCAGCAGCCTTACCAGGGGCCTGTGGGGCTGCACCTTC.

This clonotype showed up just a few times. This chain joins TRBV29-1 and TRBJ2-7; TRBD1 matches 9 bases. The CDR3 has 13 residues. The V segment lost 4 bases and the J segment 3 bases; nucleotides outside the gene matches: 4. Germline-derived CDR1 and CDR2 are SQVTM and ANQGSEA. The CDR3 DNA reads TGCAGCGTTGTTGTGACAGGGGGCTACGAGCAGTACTTC. Protein: CSVVVTGGYEQYF.

The chain has TRBV6-5 and TRBJ2-5; D might be TRBD1 (5 bases). Looked up from germline, CDR1 is MNHEY and CDR2 is SVGAGI. Trimming removed 6 bases at V and 2 bases at J, with 16 bases between. This CDR3 region has 15 residues. The CDR3: CASSFQGIIQETQYF. CDR3 DNA sequence: TGTGCCAGCAGCTTTCAGGGAATAATTCAAGAGACCCAGTACTTC.

The J gene is TRBJ2-1, the V gene TRBV6-6; 8 bases are shared with TRBD2. The J call is uncertain, as TRBJ2-7 better fits the DNA end. Germline lookup yields CDR1 MNHNY and CDR2 SVGAGI (reference sequence). The CDR3 extends over 15 amino acids. CDR3 nucleotides: TGTGCCAGCAGTTCCTGGACTAGCTACTCCTACGAGCAGTACTTC. Protein sequence: CASSSWTSYSYEQYF.

The chain employs TRBV5-1 and TRBJ1-2, with D maybe TRBD1 (5 bases). The V end was cut by 0 bases, the J end by 7 bases, with 16 bases between. CDR3 length: 15 residues. In germline, CDR1 is SGHRS, CDR2 YFSETQ. CDR3 sequence reads: CASSLASREASGYTF. The DNA of the CDR3 is TGCGCCAGCAGCTTGGCCAGCAGGGAAGCCTCTGGCTACACCTTC.

The rearrangement links TRBV5-1 to TRBJ1-2; unclear D gene. Trimming took 6 bases from V and 2 from J, leaving 8 bases between them. This CDR3 has 12 amino acids. Germline CDR1 reads SGHRS; CDR2 reads YFSETQ. The chain's CDR3 is CASKRENYGYTF. Here the CDR3 DNA reads TGCGCCAGCAAACGTGAGAACTATGGCTACACCTTC.